Shown below are 10 T cell receptor beta chains from a single sample sequenced in a study of response to subunit inactivated influenza vaccine. In TCRdb, the RT-PCR reads were re-called with MiXCR into one record per CDR3 protein. The sample includes about half a million distinct CDR3 sequences, approximately 24% seen only once; the top ten take around 1.8%. This specimen was CD4+ T cells sorted from PBMCs, taken 5 days after vaccination. Every receptor here comes from a man aged 45-65 years who received an inactivated influenza vaccine.

The V and J genes are TRBV6-2 or TRBV6-3 and TRBJ2-1, with D perhaps TRBD1 (5 bases). V was pared by 2 bases and J by 9 bases, with 11 bases between. Per germline, CDR1 MNHEY and CDR2 SVGEGT. This CDR3 has 13 residues. In nucleotides, the CDR3 is TGTGCCAGCAGTTACCGCCAGGGCGGTGAGCAGTTCTTC. Translation: CASSYRQGGEQFF.

There are many counts of this clonotype. The rearrangement joins TRBV5-1 to TRBJ1-5; TRBD1 matches at 7 bases. Germline trimming cut 0 bases from V and 4 bases from J; bases unmatched to any gene: 4. CDR3 size: 15 residues. Per the germline V gene, CDR1 is SGHRS and CDR2 is YFSETQ. CDR3 residues: CASSLGTGVNQPQHF. CDR3 in DNA: TGCGCCAGCAGCTTGGGGACAGGCGTTAATCAGCCCCAGCATTTT.

This clonotype was counted a few times. The chain carries TRBV7-9 and TRBJ2-5, with 10 positions matching TRBD1. Trimming cost V 4 bases and J 3 bases; bases outside gene matches: 2. This CDR3 has 14 amino acids. Germline CDR1 and CDR2: SEHNR and FQNEAQ (reference sequence). The CDR3: CASSSTGGEETQYF. The CDR3, as DNA: TGTGCCAGCAGCTCGACAGGGGGCGAAGAGACCCAGTACTTC. Full variable domain (outside the CDR3, taken from reference TRBV7-9 and TRBJ2-5): DTGVSQNPRHKITKRGQNVTFRCDPISEHNRLYWYRQTLGQGPEFLTYFQNEAQLEKSRLLSDRFSAERPKGSFSTLEIQRTEQGDSAMYLCASSSTGGEETQYFGPGTRLLVL.

Only a few counts were recorded for this clonotype. The rearrangement joins TRBV6-2 or TRBV6-3 to TRBJ1-1, with D unresolved. Trimming removed 8 bases from V and 1 base from J, with 14 bases in between. The CDR3 is 14 amino acids. Germline V CDR1 and CDR2: MNHEY, SVGEGT. The CDR3 spells CASDRPDGNTEAFF. Here the CDR3 DNA reads TGTGCCAGCGACCGACCAGACGGGAACACTGAAGCTTTCTTT.

This clonotype was detected only once. This chain joins TRBV24-1 and TRBJ2-3; 9 bases are a match to TRBD1. This CDR3 is 16 amino acids long. The junction had 15 bases not matched to a gene; V was cut back by 4 bases and J by 11 bases. Germline V CDR1 and CDR2: KGHDR, SFDVKD. CDR3 in amino acids: CATSDLTGQGRVKQYF. In DNA, the CDR3 is TGTGCCACCAGTGACCTAACGGGACAGGGAAGGGTTAAGCAGTATTTT.

This clonotype was recorded at least ten times. One junction end disagrees with the germline gene, perhaps due to a read error. V usage is TRBV12-3 or TRBV12-4 and J usage is TRBJ2-3; TRBD2 is a possible D gene (6 bases). This CDR3 has 12 residues. The CDR3 loop is CASSLGGDTQYF. The CDR3 nucleotides are TGCGCCAGCAGCTTGGGGGGAGATACGCAGTATTTT.

The chain is built from TRBV6-2 or TRBV6-3 and TRBJ1-5; 9 bases map to TRBD1. Unmatched junction bases numbered 7, after V lost 3 bases and J lost 1 base. The germline V gene encodes CDR1 MNHEY and CDR2 SVGEGT. This CDR3 has 17 amino acids. CDR3 residues: CASSYSDRGGSNQPQHF. The CDR3, as DNA: TGTGCCAGCAGTTATTCGGACAGGGGCGGAAGCAATCAGCCCCAGCATTTT.

The V and J genes are TRBV7-2 and TRBJ2-7, with D maybe TRBD2 (5 bases). CDR3 length: 16 residues. The germline CDR1 and CDR2 sequences are SGHTA and FQGNSA. With 1 base removed from V and 6 bases from J, the gap between germline ends came to 19 bases. In DNA, the CDR3 is TGTGCCAGCAGCTTAGACGGGTCCGGAGGAGGCGGCGAGCAGTACTTC. It codes for CASSLDGSGGGGEQYF.

V gene TRBV29-1 combines with J gene TRBJ2-7, with D perhaps matching TRBD1 (5 bases). The CDR3 has 16 amino acids. Germline-derived CDR1 and CDR2 are SQVTM and ANQGSEA. Deletions cut 1 base from V and 9 bases from J, with 25 bases between. CDR3 sequence (DNA): TGCAGCGTTGAAGTCCCACCAGGTCAGGGATCTTTCGGGCAGTACTTC. It is translated as CSVEVPPGQGSFGQYF.

The chain uses TRBV4-1 and TRBJ1-1; D is unresolved. V shed 5 bases and J shed 3 bases, with 7 bases lying between them. There are 12 residues in the CDR3. CDR1 is MGHRA and CDR2 is YSYEKL in the germline V gene. In DNA form, the CDR3 reads TGCGCCAGCAGCGTGATTGACACTGAAGCTTTCTTT. It codes for CASSVIDTEAFF.